One sample yielded the 6 T cell receptor beta chains listed below, sequenced in a study of blood T cell repertoires in COVID-19. Profiled with immunoSEQ multiplex PCR; TCRdb holds only in-frame clones, not every one. The sample contains some 150,000 clones, about four fifths of which appear only once. Sequencing was carried out using PBMCs or T cells enriched from blood (not recorded which). The source is a young woman who had been exposed to COVID-19.

V gene TRBV7-2 combines with J gene TRBJ2-3, with TRBD2 as a possible D gene (5 bases). V was shortened by 4 bases and J by 4 bases, with 18 bases between the two germline ends. Germline V gene sequence: CDR1 SGHTA, CDR2 FQGNSA. The CDR3 is 16 residues long. CDR3 amino acids: CASSSGRTGVADTQYF. The CDR3 coding sequence is TGTGCCAGCAGCTCGGGAAGAACCGGGGTGGCAGATACGCAGTATTTT.

This chain connects TRBV11-2 to TRBJ1-3; TRBD1 matches at 7 bases. Germline loops: CDR1 SGHAT, CDR2 FQNNGV. The ends lost 4 bases at V and 0 bases at J; junction bases unmatched: 15. The CDR3 loop spans 19 amino acids. The DNA for the CDR3 is TGTGCCAGCAGCTACCCAAGGGGGCGCCTAAGAAGCTCTGGAAACACCATATATTTT. Protein sequence: CASSYPRGRLRSSGNTIYF. Complete variable domain (other parts from reference TRBV11-2 and TRBJ1-3): EAGVAQSPRYKIIEKRQSVAFWCNPISGHATLYWYQQILGQGPKLLIQFQNNGVVDDSQLPKDRFSAERLKGVDSTLKIQPAKLEDSAVYLCASSYPRGRLRSSGNTIYFGEGSWLTVV.

The chain uses TRBV10-3 and TRBJ2-7, with 8 positions matching TRBD1. After removal of 4 bases from V and 5 bases from J, the junction contained 10 bases not matched to a gene. The CDR3 runs 15 residues. Germline V gene lookup returns CDR1 ENHRY and CDR2 SYGVKD. DNA of the CDR3: TGTGCCATCAGTGGGGCTGCCAGGGGGCAAAACGAGCAGTACTTC. It is translated as CAISGAARGQNEQYF.

V and J are TRBV6-2 or TRBV6-3 and TRBJ2-2, with 7 nucleotides matching TRBD2. CDR1 and CDR2 from the germline V gene are MNHEY and SVGEGT. This CDR3 is built from 20 residues. Trimming cost V 5 bases and J 4 bases; bases outside gene matches: 22. CDR3 in amino acids: CASSNVLWFGGRALTGELFF. The DNA for the CDR3 is TGTGCCAGCAGTAACGTTCTTTGGTTCGGAGGGAGGGCCCTCACCGGGGAGCTGTTTTTT.

The rearrangement links TRBV30 to TRBJ1-5; 9 positions match TRBD1. The J segment lost 1 base and the V segment lost 5 bases, leaving 6 bases of the junction unmatched. Germline values: CDR1 GTSNPN, CDR2 SVGIG (reference sequence). The CDR3 has 15 residues. The CDR3 sequence is CAWAGQGISNQPQHF. The CDR3 region has the DNA TGTGCCTGGGCGGGACAGGGAATAAGCAATCAGCCCCAGCATTTT.

This clone was recorded once. The rearrangement links TRBV4-2 to TRBJ2-7; D unresolved. This CDR3 is 15 amino acids long. From germline, CDR1 is LGHNA and CDR2 YNFKEQ. Trimming removed 0 bases from V and 7 bases from J, with 16 bases in between. The CDR3 coding sequence is TGTGCCAGCAGCCAAGATTACTCGAACCCCTGGGAGCAGTACTTC. It specifies CASSQDYSNPWEQYF.